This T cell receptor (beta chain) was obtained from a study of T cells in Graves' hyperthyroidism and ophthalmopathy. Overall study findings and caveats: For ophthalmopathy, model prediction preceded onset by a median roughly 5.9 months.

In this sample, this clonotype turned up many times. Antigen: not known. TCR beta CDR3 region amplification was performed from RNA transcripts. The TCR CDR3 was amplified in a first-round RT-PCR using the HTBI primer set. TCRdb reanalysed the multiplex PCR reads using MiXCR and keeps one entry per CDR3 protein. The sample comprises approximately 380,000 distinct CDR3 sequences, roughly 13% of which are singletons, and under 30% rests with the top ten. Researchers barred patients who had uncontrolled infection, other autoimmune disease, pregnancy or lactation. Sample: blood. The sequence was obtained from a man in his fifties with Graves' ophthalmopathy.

The CDR3 coding sequence is TGTGCCAGCAGGCTCGGATCGCAGGGTGAAGCTTTCTTT. It yields the protein CASRLGSQGEAFF. The rearrangement links TRBV7-8 to TRBJ1-1; D is possibly TRBD1 (5 bases). This CDR3 spans 13 amino acids. V dropped 6 bases and J dropped 7 bases, with 15 bases sitting between them. Germline CDR1 is SGHVS and CDR2 is FQNEAQ.